These T cell receptor beta chains were read from a single sample in a study of T cell responses to AZD1222 COVID-19 vaccine. The repertoire was sequenced with immunoSEQ multiplex PCR; TCRdb's copy has only in-frame clones and lacks some. The sample carries about 170,000 clones, roughly 89% recorded once. Sequenced here: peripheral blood, sampled 28 days after the second AZD1222 dose. The source is an adult who received the AZD1222 COVID-19 vaccine. Each CDR3 is given with its conserved first and last residue. The order of the fields is D gene, V gene, clone size, J gene, CDR3 DNA, CDR3 protein. A D gene is named only where the DNA matches it firmly. Where a row states a size, it is once, few, many or the class of an expanded clone; other rows omit it.

d_call: -; v_call: TRBV15; clone_size: -; j_call: TRBJ2-5; cdr3_nt: TGTGCCACCAGCATAAGGGACACCCAAGAGACCCAGTACTTC; cdr3_aa: CATSIRDTQETQYF
d_call: TRBD1; v_call: TRBV19; clone_size: -; j_call: TRBJ2-7; cdr3_nt: TGTGCCAGTAGTCCGGGACAGGGGGCATCGTACGAGCAGTACTTC; cdr3_aa: CASSPGQGASYEQYF
d_call: -; v_call: TRBV2; clone_size: -; j_call: TRBJ2-7; cdr3_nt: TGTGCCAGCAAGATGTTCCAGACCTACGAGCAGTACTTC; cdr3_aa: CASKMFQTYEQYF
d_call: -; v_call: TRBV15; clone_size: once; j_call: TRBJ1-3; cdr3_nt: TGTGCCACCAGCAGAGAACCGGGGGGAACCGGAAACACCATATATTTT; cdr3_aa: CATSREPGGTGNTIYF
d_call: TRBD2; v_call: TRBV6-2/TRBV6-3; clone_size: -; j_call: TRBJ2-5; cdr3_nt: TGTGCCAGCAGTTACTCAGCGGGGTTGGAGACCCAGTACTTC; cdr3_aa: CASSYSAGLETQYF
d_call: -; v_call: TRBV3-1/TRBV3-2; clone_size: -; j_call: TRBJ2-5; cdr3_nt: TGTGCCAGCAGCCCCTCCGGTGGAGAGACCCAGTACTTC; cdr3_aa: CASSPSGGETQYF
d_call: TRBD2; v_call: TRBV29-1; clone_size: -; j_call: TRBJ2-5; cdr3_nt: TGCAGCGTGCCCCTAGCGGGGGGGCTTGAGACCCAGTACTTC; cdr3_aa: CSVPLAGGLETQYF
d_call: -; v_call: TRBV7-8; clone_size: -; j_call: TRBJ2-1; cdr3_nt: TGTGCCAGCAGCTTAGCGCCAGTCTACAATGAGCAGTTCTTC; cdr3_aa: CASSLAPVYNEQFF
d_call: -; v_call: TRBV7-9; clone_size: -; j_call: TRBJ2-1; cdr3_nt: TGTGCCAGCAGCTTGAGGGCAGGAGGGTACAATGAGCAGTTCTTC; cdr3_aa: CASSLRAGGYNEQFF
d_call: -; v_call: TRBV5-5; clone_size: -; j_call: TRBJ1-2; cdr3_nt: TGTGCCAGCAGCTCCCCCGGGGTGGGGTTCTATGGCTACACCTTC; cdr3_aa: CASSSPGVGFYGYTF
d_call: TRBD1; v_call: TRBV15; clone_size: -; j_call: TRBJ1-4; cdr3_nt: TGTGCCACCTCGGAACCGGGACAGGGCGGAAAACTGTTTTTT; cdr3_aa: CATSEPGQGGKLFF
d_call: -; v_call: TRBV4-3; clone_size: few; j_call: TRBJ1-2; cdr3_nt: TGCGCCAGCAGCCAGACCTACCGGGACGGAGCTAACTATGGCTACACCTTC; cdr3_aa: CASSQTYRDGANYGYTF
d_call: -; v_call: TRBV19; clone_size: -; j_call: TRBJ1-5; cdr3_nt: TGTGCCAGTAGTATCAACACTGGGTACGACAATCAGCCCCAGCATTTT; cdr3_aa: CASSINTGYDNQPQHF
d_call: -; v_call: TRBV5-1; clone_size: -; j_call: TRBJ1-2; cdr3_nt: TGCGCCAGCAGCTTGGCCACCGGACCCGGGGGCTACACCTTC; cdr3_aa: CASSLATGPGGYTF
d_call: TRBD1; v_call: TRBV2; clone_size: -; j_call: TRBJ1-6; cdr3_nt: TGTGCCAGCAGGGGGACAGGGAATAATTCACCCCTCCACTTT; cdr3_aa: CASRGTGNNSPLHF
d_call: -; v_call: TRBV9; clone_size: -; j_call: TRBJ1-6; cdr3_nt: TGTGCCAGCAACGCGCAGGGAAGCAATTCACCCCTCCACTTT; cdr3_aa: CASNAQGSNSPLHF
d_call: -; v_call: TRBV11-2; clone_size: -; j_call: TRBJ2-3; cdr3_nt: TGTGCCAGCAACGTCGGCCTGGGGGGCGTCACAGATACGCAGTATTTT; cdr3_aa: CASNVGLGGVTDTQYF
d_call: -; v_call: TRBV6-6; clone_size: -; j_call: TRBJ2-1; cdr3_nt: TGTGCCAGCAGTTACGTGGACACCCACTACAATGAGCAGTTCTTC; cdr3_aa: CASSYVDTHYNEQFF
d_call: -; v_call: TRBV6-5; clone_size: -; j_call: TRBJ1-2; cdr3_nt: TGTGCCAGCAGTTACTCCGAGCTAGCTAACTATGGCTACACCTTC; cdr3_aa: CASSYSELANYGYTF
d_call: -; v_call: TRBV7-6; clone_size: -; j_call: TRBJ2-7; cdr3_nt: TGTGCCAGCAGCTTATTGGCGGCAGGGGATCCCTACGAGCAGTACTTC; cdr3_aa: CASSLLAAGDPYEQYF
d_call: -; v_call: TRBV6-5; clone_size: -; j_call: TRBJ2-5; cdr3_nt: TGTGCCAGCAGGTTACAGGGAGAAGAGACCCAGTACTTC; cdr3_aa: CASRLQGEETQYF
d_call: -; v_call: TRBV5-1; clone_size: -; j_call: TRBJ1-4; cdr3_nt: TGCGCCAGCAAGGACAGCCGCGGACCTAATGAAAAACTGTTTTTT; cdr3_aa: CASKDSRGPNEKLFF
d_call: TRBD2; v_call: TRBV16; clone_size: -; j_call: TRBJ2-7; cdr3_nt: TGTGCCAGCGGGACTAGCGGCTCCTACGAGCAGTACTTC; cdr3_aa: CASGTSGSYEQYF
d_call: -; v_call: TRBV4-2; clone_size: -; j_call: TRBJ2-7; cdr3_nt: TGTGCCAGCAGCCAAGATATCCGTGTGTTCGAGCAGTACTTC; cdr3_aa: CASSQDIRVFEQYF
d_call: -; v_call: TRBV12-3/TRBV12-4; clone_size: -; j_call: TRBJ2-1; cdr3_nt: TGTGCCAGCAGCGGGACGGGAGAGCAGTTCTTC; cdr3_aa: CASSGTGEQFF
d_call: -; v_call: TRBV7-2; clone_size: -; j_call: TRBJ2-7; cdr3_nt: TGTGCCAGCAGTCCCGTGGGGGGAGCCTACGAGCAGTACTTC; cdr3_aa: CASSPVGGAYEQYF
d_call: -; v_call: TRBV7-2; clone_size: -; j_call: TRBJ2-2; cdr3_nt: TGTGCCAGCAGCGCCCACCGCACCGGGGAGCTGTTTTTT; cdr3_aa: CASSAHRTGELFF
d_call: -; v_call: TRBV9; clone_size: -; j_call: TRBJ2-3; cdr3_nt: TGTGCCAGCAGCGTGACCCAAGGTACCACAGATACGCAGTATTTT; cdr3_aa: CASSVTQGTTDTQYF
d_call: -; v_call: TRBV2; clone_size: -; j_call: TRBJ2-1; cdr3_nt: TGTGCCAGCGGTCAGCTCGATGAGCAGTTCTTC; cdr3_aa: CASGQLDEQFF
d_call: -; v_call: TRBV6-5; clone_size: -; j_call: TRBJ1-1; cdr3_nt: TGTGCCAGCAGTCGCCTTATGAACACTGAAGCTTTCTTT; cdr3_aa: CASSRLMNTEAFF
d_call: -; v_call: TRBV27; clone_size: -; j_call: TRBJ1-5; cdr3_nt: TGTGCCAGCAGTTTCGAGGGTATCGGTCAGCCCCAGCATTTT; cdr3_aa: CASSFEGIGQPQHF
d_call: -; v_call: TRBV10-3; clone_size: once; j_call: TRBJ2-5; cdr3_nt: TGTGCCATCAGTGAGTCAAGTCGGCGGAGGGAGACCCAGTACTTC; cdr3_aa: CAISESSRRRETQYF
d_call: -; v_call: TRBV7-2; clone_size: -; j_call: TRBJ1-5; cdr3_nt: TGTGCCAGCAGCCTGGAACCGGCCCAAGGGCAGCCCCAGCATTTT; cdr3_aa: CASSLEPAQGQPQHF
d_call: -; v_call: TRBV11-3; clone_size: -; j_call: TRBJ2-1; cdr3_nt: TGTGCCAGCAGCTTAGTTGCGGATAATGAGCAGTTCTTC; cdr3_aa: CASSLVADNEQFF
d_call: TRBD2; v_call: TRBV7-6; clone_size: -; j_call: TRBJ2-1; cdr3_nt: TGTGCCAGCAGCTTTCCTCCGGGACTAGCCATATCCCCTTCCTACAATGAGCAGTTCTTC; cdr3_aa: CASSFPPGLAISPSYNEQFF
d_call: -; v_call: TRBV18; clone_size: -; j_call: TRBJ1-5; cdr3_nt: TGTGCCAGCTCTCTTCAGGGTCGAAGCAATCAGCCCCAGCATTTT; cdr3_aa: CASSLQGRSNQPQHF
d_call: -; v_call: TRBV7-9; clone_size: -; j_call: TRBJ2-7; cdr3_nt: TGTGCCAGCAGCTCTCAAGTTGGGGGCGAGCAGTACTTC; cdr3_aa: CASSSQVGGEQYF
d_call: TRBD1; v_call: TRBV18; clone_size: -; j_call: TRBJ1-5; cdr3_nt: TGTGCCAGCTCACCCGGGACAGGGTATCAGCCCCAGCATTTT; cdr3_aa: CASSPGTGYQPQHF
d_call: TRBD2; v_call: TRBV5-6; clone_size: once; j_call: TRBJ2-2; cdr3_nt: TGTGCCAGCAGCTTAACTAGCGGGGGGAACACCGGGGAGCTGTTTTTT; cdr3_aa: CASSLTSGGNTGELFF
d_call: -; v_call: TRBV5-4; clone_size: -; j_call: TRBJ1-2; cdr3_nt: TGTGCCAGCAGCTTGTGGCAGAATGGTGGCTACACCTTC; cdr3_aa: CASSLWQNGGYTF
d_call: -; v_call: TRBV12-3/TRBV12-4; clone_size: -; j_call: TRBJ1-1; cdr3_nt: TGTGCCAGCAGACTGACAGAGCAAGCTTTCTTT; cdr3_aa: CASRLTEQAFF
d_call: TRBD1; v_call: TRBV5-6; clone_size: once; j_call: TRBJ1-2; cdr3_nt: TGTGCCAGCAGCGATCCGGACAGGCGGCCGGATGGCTACACCTTC; cdr3_aa: CASSDPDRRPDGYTF
d_call: TRBD1; v_call: TRBV7-2; clone_size: -; j_call: TRBJ1-4; cdr3_nt: TGTGCCAGCAGCTTAAACAGGGGGCGCCGGGAAAAACTGTTTTTT; cdr3_aa: CASSLNRGRREKLFF